Shown below are 14 T cell receptor beta chains from a single sample sequenced in a study of blood T cell repertoires in COVID-19 (dated by TCRdb to 2019 to 2021). The library was produced with the immunoSEQ multiplex PCR assay. What TCRdb holds here is the immuneACCESS table cut down to in-frame rearrangements. Part of the clones is not present; checked against another copy, under half of the missing clones reflect an unresolved V gene, and the others are unexplained. The sample records under 200,000 clones, approximately 88% of which are singletons. Of the sample, less than 3.5% falls within the top ten clones. Sequenced sample: peripheral blood. These receptors were taken from a woman aged 60-75 years with acute or convalescent COVID-19.

Only one count was recorded for this clone. The chain recombines TRBV2 with TRBJ1-4; tentatively, D is TRBD1 (5 bases). V was pared by 5 bases and J by 17 bases, with 18 bases between. Germline values: CDR1 SNHLY, CDR2 FYNNEI. The CDR3 sequence is 12 residues long. CDR3 sequence: CASSTEVRQRFF. The CDR3 DNA reads as TGTGCCAGCAGTACGGAAGTTAGACAGCGTTTTTTT.

The V gene is TRBV5-1, the J gene TRBJ1-3; D may be TRBD1 (6 bases). The CDR3 is made up of 16 amino acids. Germline CDR1 reads SGHRS; CDR2 reads YFSETQ. Trimming cost V 2 bases and J 0 bases, with 12 bases left between them. The CDR3 coding sequence is TGCGCCAGCAGCTTAGGGGGACATAGCTCTGGAAACACCATATATTTT. Protein sequence: CASSLGGHSSGNTIYF.

Only a few counts were recorded for this clone. This chain joins TRBV28 and TRBJ2-1; 11 nucleotides line up with TRBD2. The germline V gene encodes CDR1 MDHEN and CDR2 SYDVKM. V shed 3 bases, J shed 14 bases, and the junction held 15 bases outside the gene matches. The CDR3 runs 16 residues. CDR3 in DNA: TGTGCCAGCAGTTTGGTGGGTCTAGCGGGGGGCAGGGAGGAGTTCTTC. This gives the protein CASSLVGLAGGREEFF.

This sequence joins TRBV5-1 and TRBJ1-1; D not certain. Germline values: CDR1 SGHRS, CDR2 YFSETQ. V was pared by 0 bases and J by 1 base, with 7 bases between. The CDR3 consists of 14 residues. The CDR3 loop reads CASSLVAGNTEAFF. CDR3 coding DNA: TGCGCCAGCAGCTTGGTGGCAGGGAACACTGAAGCTTTCTTT.

The J gene is TRBJ1-6, the V gene TRBV7-9, with D maybe TRBD1 (5 bases). V shed 0 bases and J shed 5 bases, with 8 bases lying between them. Germline CDR1 SEHNR, CDR2 FQNEAQ (reference sequence). The CDR3 loop spans 15 amino acids. As DNA, the CDR3 is TGTGCCAGCAGCTTAGCGGCCAGGGATAATTCACCCCTCCACTTT. Translation gives CASSLAARDNSPLHF.

This clone was recorded many times. The chain joins TRBV6-2 or TRBV6-3 to TRBJ1-1, with 8 nucleotides matching TRBD1. CDR1 is MNHEY and CDR2 is SVGEGT in the germline V gene. The junction had 4 bases not matched to a gene; V was cut back by 6 bases and J by 1 base. This CDR3 is 14 amino acids long. The CDR3 spells CASSPGQGNTEAFF. The CDR3 DNA reads as TGTGCCAGCAGCCCTGGACAGGGGAACACTGAAGCTTTCTTT.

The genes are TRBV5-8 and TRBJ1-4; no reliable D call. V was clipped by 0 bases and J by 0 bases, with 9 bases between them. The CDR3 is 16 residues long. Germline loops: CDR1 SGHTS, CDR2 YDEGEE. The CDR3 spells CASSLEGRATNEKLFF. The CDR3 DNA is TGTGCCAGCAGCTTGGAAGGGAGAGCAACTAATGAAAAACTGTTTTTT. The variable domain in full, completed from reference TRBV5-8 and TRBJ1-4, reads EAGVTQSPTHLIKTRGQQATLRCSPISGHTSVYWYQQALGLGLQFLLWYDEGEERNRGNFPPRFSGRQFPNYSSELNVNALELEDSALYLCASSLEGRATNEKLFFGSGTQLSVL.

The chain employs TRBV11-3 and TRBJ2-2; 10 bases line up with TRBD1. The CDR3 totals 16 residues. Germline V gives CDR1 SGHNT, CDR2 YENEEA. V shed 5 bases and J 4 bases; nucleotides not matched to a gene: 7. The CDR3 nucleotides read TGTGCCAGCAGCACTTCCGGGACAGGGGTCACCGGGGAGCTGTTTTTT. Its translation: CASSTSGTGVTGELFF.

This clone was recorded a few times. V is TRBV5-1 and J is TRBJ1-6, with 10 positions matching TRBD1. Trimming took 4 bases from V and 14 from J; bases not matched to a gene: 6. Germline loops: CDR1 SGHRS, CDR2 YFSETQ. The CDR3 contains 13 residues. The CDR3: CASSNGQGGSLHF. The CDR3 DNA reads as TGCGCCAGCAGCAACGGACAGGGGGGATCCCTCCACTTT.

This clone was seen once. The J gene is TRBJ2-3, the V gene TRBV19, with TRBD2 as a possible D gene (5 bases). Deletions cut 3 bases from V and 10 bases from J, with 14 bases between. The CDR3 contains 13 residues. Germline values: CDR1 LNHDA, CDR2 SQIVND (reference sequence). Here the CDR3 DNA reads TGTGCCAGTAGTATGGACTCCTCCCGTGCGCAGTATTTT. Translated, it gives CASSMDSSRAQYF.

The rearrangement joins TRBV7-9 to TRBJ1-4, with D maybe TRBD1 (5 bases). Per germline, CDR1 SEHNR and CDR2 FQNEAQ (reference sequence). This CDR3 is built from 14 residues. Trimming cost V 2 bases and J 4 bases, with 8 bases left between them. The CDR3, as DNA: TGTGCCAGCAGCTTACAGGGAATTAATGAAAAACTGTTTTTT. It is translated as CASSLQGINEKLFF.

CDR3 sequence: CASSPGQGNEQYF. Here the CDR3 DNA reads TGCGCCAGCAGCCCGGGACAGGGAAACGAGCAGTACTTC. The chain combines TRBV5-1 with TRBJ2-7; 9 bases match TRBD1. The CDR3 extends over 13 amino acids. Germline CDR1 reads SGHRS; CDR2 reads YFSETQ. V was pared by 4 bases and J by 5 bases, with 4 bases of the junction left unmatched. The full variable domain, its missing parts supplied by reference TRBV5-1 and TRBJ2-7, is KAGVTQTPRYLIKTRGQQVTLSCSPISGHRSVSWYQQTPGQGLQFLFEYFSETQRNKGNFPGRFSGRQFSNSRSEMNVSTLELGDSALYLCASSPGQGNEQYFGPGTRLTVT.

The sample holds one count of this clone. The chain couples TRBV5-6 to TRBJ1-2; 7 bases are a match to TRBD1. CDR1 SGHDT and CDR2 YYEEEE come from the germline V gene. The CDR3 is made up of 14 amino acids. V lost 4 bases, J lost 8 bases, and 11 bases stayed unmatched. The CDR3 spells CASSLRRQGGGYTF. In DNA, the CDR3 is TGTGCCAGCAGCCTCCGAAGACAGGGTGGCGGCTACACCTTC.

The CDR3 here is CASSLHSRNTEAFF. The CDR3, as DNA: TGTGCCAGCAGTTTACACTCTAGGAACACTGAAGCTTTCTTT. V gene TRBV28 combines with J gene TRBJ1-1; the D is unclear. Trimming left V 2 bases short and J 1 base short, with 8 bases between. This CDR3 is built from 14 residues. The germline V gene has CDR1 MDHEN and CDR2 SYDVKM.